The rows below give T cell receptor beta chains drawn from one sample of a study of OX40 agonist ivuxolimab in advanced cancers. Clones were sequenced by immunoSEQ multiplex PCR, and TCRdb holds only the in-frame ones, with some missing. The data contain 80,000 to 100,000 clones, 85% to 95% of them seen just once; the ten biggest clones take up around 0.28%. Specimen: CD4+ or CD8+ T cells sorted from blood, collected in a trial of the OX40 agonist ivuxolimab. The receptors come from an adult with an advanced solid tumor such as melanoma, head and neck, liver or kidney cancer. Both conserved end residues are part of each CDR3. Fields, in order: V gene, J gene, CDR3 length, D gene, clone size, CDR3 protein, CDR3 DNA. A D gene is named only where the DNA matches it firmly. Expanded clones get a size class; other rows say once, few or many, or leave the size out.

v_gene: TRBV2
j_gene: TRBJ2-3
len: 14
d_gene: -
abundance: -
CDR3aa: CASSGEGGSDTQYF
CDR3nt: TGTGCCAGCAGTGGCGAGGGAGGAAGCGATACGCAGTATTTT

v_gene: TRBV9
j_gene: TRBJ2-3
len: 14
d_gene: -
abundance: -
CDR3aa: CASSVGLTTDTQYF
CDR3nt: TGTGCCAGCAGCGTAGGACTTACCACAGATACGCAGTATTTT

v_gene: TRBV12-5
j_gene: TRBJ1-2
len: 14
d_gene: -
abundance: -
CDR3aa: CASGFSLTSDGYTF
CDR3nt: TGTGCTAGTGGTTTTTCCCTTACCTCGGACGGCTACACCTTC

v_gene: TRBV11-2
j_gene: TRBJ2-6
len: 13
d_gene: -
abundance: -
CDR3aa: CASSPGGMNVLTF
CDR3nt: TGTGCCAGCAGCCCTGGAGGGATGAACGTCCTGACTTTC

v_gene: TRBV6-1
j_gene: TRBJ2-1
len: 13
d_gene: -
abundance: -
CDR3aa: CASSEGSYNEQFF
CDR3nt: TGTGCCAGCAGTGAGGGCAGTTACAATGAGCAGTTCTTC

v_gene: TRBV11-2
j_gene: TRBJ2-3
len: 18
d_gene: -
abundance: once
CDR3aa: CASSLGTVAELSTDTQYF
CDR3nt: TGTGCCAGCAGCTTAGGTACCGTAGCGGAACTGAGCACAGATACGCAGTATTTT

v_gene: TRBV19
j_gene: TRBJ1-1
len: 13
d_gene: TRBD1
abundance: -
CDR3aa: CASSTPGGTEAFF
CDR3nt: TGTGCCAGTAGTACCCCAGGGGGAACTGAAGCTTTCTTT

v_gene: TRBV7-9
j_gene: TRBJ1-4
len: 15
d_gene: -
abundance: -
CDR3aa: CASRPPPRHGEKLFF
CDR3nt: TGTGCCAGCAGACCTCCCCCCAGGCACGGGGAAAAACTGTTTTTT

v_gene: TRBV7-3
j_gene: TRBJ2-1
len: 16
d_gene: -
abundance: -
CDR3aa: CASSPRGASGYNEQFF
CDR3nt: TGTGCCAGCAGTCCTCGGGGGGCTAGCGGTTACAATGAGCAGTTCTTC

v_gene: TRBV7-3
j_gene: TRBJ2-7
len: 12
d_gene: -
abundance: -
CDR3aa: CASSLNKGVKEF
CDR3nt: TGTGCCAGCAGCTTAAACAAAGGAGTAAAGGAATTC

v_gene: TRBV7-2
j_gene: TRBJ2-1
len: 13
d_gene: -
abundance: few
CDR3aa: CASSLVLAGEQFF
CDR3nt: TGTGCCAGCAGCTTAGTACTAGCTGGTGAGCAGTTCTTC

v_gene: TRBV28
j_gene: TRBJ2-7
len: 15
d_gene: TRBD2
abundance: -
CDR3aa: CASSFLRGVLYEQYF
CDR3nt: TGTGCCAGCAGTTTTCTGCGGGGGGTCTTATACGAGCAGTACTTC

v_gene: TRBV28
j_gene: TRBJ1-2
len: 13
d_gene: -
abundance: -
CDR3aa: CASRYLGLYGYTF
CDR3nt: TGTGCCAGCAGATACTTGGGGTTGTATGGCTACACCTTC

v_gene: TRBV2
j_gene: TRBJ2-5
len: 13
d_gene: TRBD1
abundance: -
CDR3aa: CASSRDSQETQYF
CDR3nt: TGTGCCAGCAGCCGGGACAGCCAAGAGACCCAGTACTTC

v_gene: TRBV6-6
j_gene: TRBJ2-2
len: 11
d_gene: -
abundance: once
CDR3aa: CASSYVGELFF
CDR3nt: TGTGCCAGCAGTTACGTCGGGGAGCTGTTTTTT

v_gene: TRBV13
j_gene: TRBJ1-6
len: 17
d_gene: TRBD1
abundance: -
CDR3aa: CASSRGGTSLGNSPLHF
CDR3nt: TGTGCCAGCAGCCGAGGGGGCACTTCCTTAGGGAATTCACCCCTCCACTTT

v_gene: TRBV30
j_gene: TRBJ1-5
len: 13
d_gene: -
abundance: once
CDR3aa: CAWSPGSNQPQHF
CDR3nt: TGTGCCTGGAGTCCCGGTAGCAATCAGCCCCAGCATTTT

v_gene: TRBV30
j_gene: TRBJ2-3
len: 15
d_gene: -
abundance: -
CDR3aa: CAWSVSSGSTDTQYF
CDR3nt: TGTGCCTGGAGTGTAAGTAGCGGTAGCACAGATACGCAGTATTTT

v_gene: TRBV11-3
j_gene: TRBJ2-6
len: 17
d_gene: -
abundance: -
CDR3aa: CASSLGDRSSGANVLTF
CDR3nt: TGTGCCAGCAGCTTAGGCGACCGGAGCTCTGGGGCCAACGTCCTGACTTTC

v_gene: TRBV5-4
j_gene: TRBJ1-2
len: 15
d_gene: -
abundance: -
CDR3aa: CASSPPDSRDYGYTF
CDR3nt: TGTGCCAGCAGCCCCCCGGACAGTCGGGACTATGGCTACACCTTC

v_gene: TRBV6-6
j_gene: TRBJ1-6
len: 15
d_gene: -
abundance: -
CDR3aa: CASSYDFLRESPLHF
CDR3nt: TGTGCCAGCAGTTACGACTTTCTGAGGGAATCACCCCTCCACTTT

v_gene: TRBV2
j_gene: TRBJ2-3
len: 12
d_gene: -
abundance: few
CDR3aa: CASSLSTDTQYF
CDR3nt: TGTGCCAGCAGTTTAAGCACAGATACGCAGTATTTT

v_gene: TRBV9
j_gene: TRBJ2-1
len: 15
d_gene: TRBD1
abundance: -
CDR3aa: CASSVGQGAENEQFF
CDR3nt: TGTGCCAGCAGCGTAGGACAGGGGGCTGAGAATGAGCAGTTCTTC